The 10 T cell receptor beta chains presented below share a single source sample, sequenced in a study of blood T cell repertoires in COVID-19. Profiled with immunoSEQ multiplex PCR; TCRdb holds only in-frame clones, not every one. The sample consists of 20,000 to 30,000 clones, almost 90% of them appearing once. The source material was peripheral blood. The receptors originated from a woman aged 60 to 75 with active COVID-19.

This sequence joins TRBV3-1 (or the pseudogene TRBV3-2) and TRBJ2-6, with D unclear. With 1 base removed from V and 4 bases from J, the gap between germline ends came to 5 bases. CDR3 size: 14 residues. Germline CDR1 reads LGHDT; CDR2 reads YNNKEL (reference sequence). In DNA form, the CDR3 reads TGTGCCAGCAGCCAAGCTCCCGGGGCCAACGTCCTGACTTTC. It yields the protein CASSQAPGANVLTF.

The chain joins TRBV5-4 to TRBJ2-7; 8 positions agree with TRBD1. Germline V lookup: CDR1 SGHNT, CDR2 YYREEE (reference sequence). V shed 0 bases, J shed 2 bases, and the junction held 7 bases outside the gene matches. This CDR3 has 16 amino acids. CDR3 nucleotide sequence: TGTGCCAGCAGCTTGGGGGGACAGGTTTCAACCTACGAGCAGTACTTC. It is translated as CASSLGGQVSTYEQYF.

This chain connects TRBV18 to TRBJ1-6; D perhaps matches TRBD1 (5 bases). Trimming left V 1 base short and J 9 bases short, with 19 bases between. The V gene's germline CDR1 is KGHSH and CDR2 LQKENI. The CDR3 contains 17 residues. CDR3 protein: CASSPQRAPLGTSPLHF. DNA for the CDR3: TGTGCCAGCTCACCACAGCGGGCGCCCCTTGGGACTTCACCCCTCCACTTT. The complete variable domain, with remaining parts taken from reference TRBV18 and TRBJ1-6, reads NAGVMQNPRHLVRRRGQEARLRCSPMKGHSHVYWYRQLPEEGLKFMVYLQKENIIDESGMPKERFSAEFPKEGPSILRIQQVVRGDSAAYFCASSPQRAPLGTSPLHFGNGTRLTVT.

The rearrangement joins TRBV28 to TRBJ2-2; no reliable D call. V lost 5 bases and J lost 5, with 12 bases in between. The CDR3 consists of 14 residues. The germline V gene encodes CDR1 MDHEN and CDR2 SYDVKM. The CDR3 region has the DNA TGTGCCAGCAGTCTAATATCCGAGACCGGGGAGCTGTTTTTT. Protein sequence: CASSLISETGELFF.

The gene calls are TRBV20-1 and TRBJ1-5; no definite D call. CDR3 length: 12 amino acids. V dropped 3 bases and J dropped 2 bases, with 5 bases sitting between them. Germline CDR1 is DFQATT and CDR2 is SNEGSKA (reference sequence). CDR3 protein: CSASAGNQPQHF. As DNA, the CDR3 is TGCAGTGCTAGTGCCGGCAATCAGCCCCAGCATTTT.

The genes are TRBV30 and TRBJ2-7; 9 bases align to TRBD2. This CDR3 has 16 residues. Germline assignment: CDR1 GTSNPN and CDR2 SVGIG (reference sequence). V shed 2 bases, J shed 6 bases, and the junction held 14 bases outside the gene matches. CDR3: CAWSPLPAGGLIEQYF. The CDR3 nucleotides read TGTGCCTGGAGTCCCCTCCCAGCGGGAGGACTCATCGAGCAGTACTTC.

The chain recombines TRBV14 with TRBJ2-1; perhaps TRBD2 as D (5 bases). CDR1 is SGHDN and CDR2 is FVKESK in the germline V gene. Trimming pared 3 bases from V and 4 bases from J, leaving 10 bases between. The CDR3 sequence is 14 residues long. DNA of the CDR3: TGTGCCAGCAGCCATTGGGGAGTTTACAATGAGCAGTTCTTC. The encoded protein is CASSHWGVYNEQFF.

The gene calls are TRBV10-2 and TRBJ2-3, with D uncertain. Germline values: CDR1 WSHSY, CDR2 SAAADI. V lost 4 bases, J lost 0 bases, and 8 bases lay in between. CDR3 length: 14 residues. The CDR3 is CASSAVSSTDTQYF. CDR3 bases: TGCGCCAGCAGTGCGGTGTCTAGCACAGATACGCAGTATTTT.

This clone was seen only once. The V call is TRBV10-3, the J call TRBJ2-5, with a weak D call TRBD2 (6 bases). V was shortened by 6 bases and J by 5 bases, with 7 bases between the two germline ends. CDR3 length: 11 residues. Germline V gene lookup returns CDR1 ENHRY and CDR2 SYGVKD. The CDR3 coding sequence is TGTGCCATCAGAGGAGGGGAGACCCAGTACTTC. Amino acids: CAIRGGETQYF.

The V and J genes are TRBV29-1 and TRBJ1-2; TRBD1 is a possible D gene (5 bases). The CDR3 extends over 11 amino acids. Germline loops: CDR1 SQVTM, CDR2 ANQGSEA. Deletions cut 4 bases from V and 8 bases from J, with 11 bases between. The CDR3 reads CSVAREVGYTF. CDR3 DNA: TGCAGCGTTGCCAGGGAGGTGGGCTACACCTTC.